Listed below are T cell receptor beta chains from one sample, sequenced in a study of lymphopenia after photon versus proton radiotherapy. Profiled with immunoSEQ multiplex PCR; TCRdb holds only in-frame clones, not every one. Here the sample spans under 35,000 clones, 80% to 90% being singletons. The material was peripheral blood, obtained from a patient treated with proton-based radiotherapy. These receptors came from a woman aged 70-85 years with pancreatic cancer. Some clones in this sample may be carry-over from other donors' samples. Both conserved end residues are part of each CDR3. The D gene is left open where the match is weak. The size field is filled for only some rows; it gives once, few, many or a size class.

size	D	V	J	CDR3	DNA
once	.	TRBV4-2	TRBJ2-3	CASSQEVLATDTQYF	TGTGCCAGCAGCCAAGAAGTGTTAGCTACAGATACGCAGTATTTT
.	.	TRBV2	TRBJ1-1	CASSGGLMNTEAFF	TGTGCCAGCAGTGGAGGCCTCATGAACACTGAAGCTTTCTTT
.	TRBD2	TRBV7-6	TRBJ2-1	CASSLEGRGSSYNEQFF	TGTGCCAGCAGCTTAGAGGGGCGGGGGAGCTCCTACAATGAGCAGTTCTTC
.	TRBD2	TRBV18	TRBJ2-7	CASSPPGGSVNEQYF	TGTGCCAGCTCACCACCGGGCGGGAGTGTCAACGAGCAGTACTTC
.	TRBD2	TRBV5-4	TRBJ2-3	CASSLGAGGPADTQYF	TGTGCCAGCAGCTTGGGCGCGGGAGGGCCTGCAGATACGCAGTATTTT
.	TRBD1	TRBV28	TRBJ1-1	CASSLSDRGNTEAFF	TGTGCCAGCAGTTTATCCGACAGGGGAAACACTGAAGCTTTCTTT
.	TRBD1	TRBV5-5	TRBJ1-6	CASSLAGTEQSPLHF	TGTGCCAGCAGCTTGGCCGGGACAGAACAGTCACCCCTCCACTTT
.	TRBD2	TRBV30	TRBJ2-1	CAWIPSGPYNEQFF	TGTGCCTGGATTCCTAGCGGGCCCTACAATGAGCAGTTCTTC
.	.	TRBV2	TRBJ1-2	CASSESTRYGYTF	TGTGCCAGCAGTGAATCTACTCGTTATGGCTACACCTTC
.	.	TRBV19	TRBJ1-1	CASSTIDGPQRTEAFF	TGTGCCAGTAGTACCATTGATGGGCCTCAACGGACTGAAGCTTTCTTT